These 19 T cell receptor beta chains came from one sample sequenced in a study of cytomegalovirus exposure and HLA in healthy donors. In the PCR, 60 Vbeta and 13 Jbeta primers were used. The table came from immunoSEQ multiplex PCR; TCRdb's copy has only in-frame clones and leaves some out. The table has some 54,000 clones, around 80% seen once. The specimen was PBMCs. The receptors were sampled from a male donor in good health and CMV-seronegative.

The chain employs TRBV2 and TRBJ1-2; possible D gene TRBD1, 5 bases. The ends were cut back, 1 base at V and 8 bases at J, with 14 bases in the middle. Germline CDR1 reads SNHLY; CDR2 reads FYNNEI. The CDR3 sequence is 14 residues long. CDR3 sequence reads: CASSEDHRRGGYTF. The CDR3, as DNA: TGTGCCAGCAGTGAAGATCACCGAAGGGGAGGCTACACCTTC.

V usage is TRBV19 and J usage is TRBJ2-1; 11 positions match TRBD1. The CDR3 covers 15 residues. The germline V gene has CDR1 LNHDA and CDR2 SQIVND (reference sequence). The V segment lost 6 bases and the J segment 8 bases; nucleotides outside the gene matches: 9. Here the CDR3 DNA reads TGTGCCAGTAGACCACCGGGACAGGGGGGAGATGAGCAGTTCTTC. It codes for CASRPPGQGGDEQFF.

The chain recombines TRBV21-1 with TRBJ2-2; the D segment call TRBD2 is taken from the table without a DNA check. TRBV21-1 is a recognized pseudogene. The CDR3 loop spans 15 amino acids. CDR3 bases: TGTGCCAGCTTGGGCAGGCGGGTCGGCACCGGGGAGCTGTTTTTT. Translating it yields CASLGRRVGTGELFF.

V gene TRBV7-8 combines with J gene TRBJ2-7; a weak D match, TRBD1 (6 bases). The germline V and J ends were trimmed by 4 bases and 3 bases, with 13 bases remaining between them. The CDR3 sequence is 14 residues long. The V gene's germline CDR1 is SGHVS and CDR2 FQNEAQ. As DNA, the CDR3 is TGTGCCAGCAGCTCGTCCCGGGACATCTACGAGCAGTACTTC. It specifies CASSSSRDIYEQYF.

This clone has more than one count but fewer than ten. V is TRBV19 and J is TRBJ1-1; no reliable D call. CDR1 LNHDA and CDR2 SQIVND come from the germline V gene (reference sequence). Trimming took off 2 bases at V and 1 base at J, with 11 bases between the two ends. This CDR3 comprises 15 residues. CDR3: CASSINGGPNTEAFF. CDR3 nucleotide sequence: TGTGCCAGTAGTATAAATGGTGGGCCGAACACTGAAGCTTTCTTT.

V usage is TRBV11-3 and J usage is TRBJ2-5, with D perhaps TRBD1 (6 bases). Trimming pared 0 bases from V and 1 base from J, leaving 9 bases between. The CDR3 loop spans 15 amino acids. Germline CDR1 reads SGHNT; CDR2 reads YENEEA. CDR3: CASSLEGTPQETQYF. The CDR3, as DNA: TGTGCCAGCAGCTTAGAAGGGACACCCCAAGAGACCCAGTACTTC. The full variable domain, completed using reference TRBV11-3 and TRBJ2-5, is EAGVVQSPRYKIIEKKQPVAFWCNPISGHNTLYWYLQNLGQGPELLIRYENEEAVDDSQLPKDRFSAERLKGVDSTLKIQPAELGDSAVYLCASSLEGTPQETQYFGPGTRLLVL.

The chain combines TRBV21-1 with TRBJ1-2; the table calls TRBD1, which could not be checked here. TRBV21-1 is described as a pseudogene. CDR3 length: 15 residues. CDR3 sequence (DNA): TGTGCCGGCAGCAAAGAAGGCCCAGGGGACTATGGCTACACCTTC. Translation: CAGSKEGPGDYGYTF.

The chain couples TRBV7-2 to TRBJ1-1; TRBD1 matches at 7 bases. With V trimmed by 1 base and J by 8 bases, 7 bases remained unmatched. Germline V gives CDR1 SGHTA, CDR2 FQGNSA. This CDR3 has 14 amino acids. CDR3 protein: CASSLDRGGTEAFF. In DNA, the CDR3 is TGTGCCAGCAGCTTAGACAGGGGAGGCACCGAAGCTTTCTTT.

The chain has TRBV19 and TRBJ1-2; 7 bases line up with TRBD1. Germline values: CDR1 LNHDA, CDR2 SQIVND (reference sequence). The CDR3 runs to 14 residues. The V and J ends lost 2 bases and 4 bases, in that order; junction bases with no gene match: 4. This CDR3 is CASSITGQTYGYTF. In DNA, the CDR3 is TGTGCCAGTAGTATAACGGGACAGACCTATGGCTACACCTTC.

The rearrangement joins TRBV9 to TRBJ2-3; TRBD1 matches at 10 bases. The germline V gene encodes CDR1 SGDLS and CDR2 YYNGEE. V was clipped by 0 bases and J by 11 bases; unmatched bases: 12. This CDR3 comprises 16 residues. CDR3 amino acids: CASSVESGQGRREQYF. CDR3 in DNA: TGTGCCAGCAGCGTAGAATCGGGACAGGGGCGCAGGGAGCAGTATTTT.

This clone has a handful of counts. This chain uses TRBV6-1 with TRBJ2-3; TRBD1 matches 9 bases. CDR3 length: 15 residues. From germline, CDR1 is MNHNS and CDR2 SASEGT. V shed 6 bases, J shed 3 bases, and the junction held 7 bases outside the gene matches. CDR3 coding DNA: TGTGCCAGCAGCCTGGGACAGGGAAGGACAGATACGCAGTATTTT. Translated: CASSLGQGRTDTQYF.

The V gene is TRBV5-4, the J gene TRBJ2-7; 9 bases map to TRBD1. Germline V gene sequence: CDR1 SGHNT, CDR2 YYREEE (reference sequence). The CDR3 sequence is 13 residues long. V trimming: 2 bases; J trimming: 6 bases; junction bases outside the gene matches: 3. CDR3 sequence reads: CASSFGQGSEQYF. The CDR3 region has the DNA TGTGCCAGCAGCTTCGGACAGGGGAGCGAGCAGTACTTC.

This clone was detected once. The rearrangement joins TRBV19 to TRBJ1-5, with 9 bases that match TRBD1. From germline, CDR1 is LNHDA and CDR2 SQIVND (reference sequence). This CDR3 is built from 14 residues. Trimming removed 5 bases from V and 4 bases from J; junction bases left unmatched: 3. In DNA, the CDR3 is TGTGCCAGTAGTCCCGGGACAGGGAATCAGCCCCAGCATTTT. Protein sequence: CASSPGTGNQPQHF.

The chain recombines TRBV27 with TRBJ1-1, with D unclear. V was pared by 7 bases and J by 2 bases, with 14 bases between. The CDR3 covers 14 residues. From germline, CDR1 is MNHEY and CDR2 SMNVEV (reference sequence). CDR3 coding DNA: TGTGCCAGCAAGTTGGTCACTCCAAACACTGAAGCTTTCTTT. This translates into CASKLVTPNTEAFF.

This clone was seen a few times. This sequence joins TRBV9 and TRBJ2-7; D not certain. Germline-derived CDR1 and CDR2 are SGDLS and YYNGEE. There are 14 residues in the CDR3. Trimming took 0 bases from V and 0 from J, leaving 7 bases between them. CDR3 amino acids: CASSVDSNSYEQYF. Written as DNA, the CDR3 is TGTGCCAGCAGCGTAGACAGCAACTCCTACGAGCAGTACTTC.

In DNA form, the CDR3 reads TGTGCCAGCAGCTTAAGTGGAGGGATTACAGATACGCAGTATTTT. Encoded protein: CASSLSGGITDTQYF. The chain links TRBV7-6 to TRBJ2-3; a possible D gene is TRBD2 (6 bases). Germline V lookup: CDR1 SGHVS, CDR2 FNYEAQ. The CDR3 contains 15 residues. Trimming removed 2 bases at V and 3 bases at J, with 12 bases between.

This chain connects TRBV6-1 to TRBJ1-3; tentatively, D is TRBD1 (6 bases). Trimming took off 3 bases at V and 8 bases at J, with 14 bases between the two ends. This CDR3 is built from 14 residues. In germline, CDR1 is MNHNS, CDR2 SASEGT. The CDR3 is CASSEPGARDTIYF. The CDR3 bases are TGTGCCAGCAGTGAGCCAGGGGCCAGGGACACCATATATTTT.

V usage is TRBV6-5 and J usage is TRBJ2-3; unclear D gene. In germline, CDR1 is MNHEY, CDR2 SVGAGI. Trimming stripped 4 bases from V and 2 bases from J, with 7 bases between. This CDR3 spans 13 amino acids. CDR3 DNA sequence: TGTGCCAGCAGTTTGACTTACACAGATACGCAGTATTTT. It specifies CASSLTYTDTQYF.

This clone turned up a few times. The V and J genes are TRBV6-5 and TRBJ1-5, with 7 bases identical to TRBD1. V lost 11 bases to trimming and J lost 5 bases; unmatched junction nucleotides: 6. This CDR3 contains 12 residues. Per germline, CDR1 MNHEY and CDR2 SVGAGI. In DNA form, the CDR3 reads TGTGCCGGCGGACAGGTGGATCAGCCCCAGCATTTT. Translation gives CAGGQVDQPQHF.